This entry concerns a single TCR beta chain. Unmatched junction bases numbered 3, after V lost 1 base and J lost 2 bases. Germline-derived CDR1 and CDR2 are SGHNT and YENEEA. This CDR3 has 15 amino acids. This sample was included in a study of blood T cell repertoires in COVID-19. Across the study: The United States, Italy and Spain provided the acute and convalescent COVID-19 samples. PBMCs, B-cell-depleted T cells, or T cells provided the cDNA or gDNA that made up the material.

In the study's own analysis: For nucleated cells, counts were estimated from reference gene primer amplification. Generated by immunoSEQ multiplex PCR, the TCRdb table keeps only in-frame clones and is missing some. V, J and clone size were drawn from that table, and D and trimming were deduced from the DNA. The table lists around 83,000 clones, approximately 90% of them singletons, with approximately 13% in the top ten. This TCR was recovered from a man between 65 and 79 years old with active or convalescent COVID-19. The chain links TRBV11-3 to TRBJ2-7, with 9 bases that match TRBD1. Sequenced: peripheral blood. CDR3 protein: CASSLGQGETYEQYF. As DNA, the CDR3 is TGTGCCAGCAGCTTAGGACAGGGGGAGACCTACGAGCAGTACTTC.